Listed here are 28 T cell receptor beta chains from one sample, sequenced in a study of response to subunit inactivated influenza vaccine. TCRdb ran MiXCR on the RT-PCR reads and lists one entry per CDR3 protein. Here the sample spans 450,000 to 700,000 distinct CDR3 sequences, 14% being singletons. The sequencing used PBMCs from blood, collected 12 days after vaccination. The receptors originated from a man over 45 who received an inactivated influenza vaccine.

The CDR3 DNA reads TGCAGTGCTAGAGAGGACTACGAGCAGTACTTC. It translates to CSAREDYEQYF. The rearrangement uses TRBV20-1 and TRBJ2-7; D is unclear. Germline V gives CDR1 DFQATT, CDR2 SNEGSKA (reference sequence). Trimming cost V 0 bases and J 3 bases, with 3 bases left between them. This CDR3 is 11 amino acids long.

The rearrangement uses TRBV19 and TRBJ1-2; D remains ambiguous. CDR1 is LNHDA, CDR2 SQIVND, per germline (reference sequence). The CDR3 length is 13 residues. Trimming cost V 6 bases and J 3 bases, with 11 bases left between them. DNA of the CDR3: TGTGCCAGTAGCCAGCGGGGAGACTATGGCTACACCTTC. Residues: CASSQRGDYGYTF.

This chain links TRBV7-9 with TRBJ2-3, with TRBD2 matching 13 bases. J gave up 2 bases and V 4 bases, and 6 bases lay outside the gene matches. In germline, CDR1 is SEHNR, CDR2 FQNEAQ (reference sequence). CDR3 length: 17 amino acids. CDR3 sequence: CASSSRLAGGITDTQYF. The CDR3 nucleotides read TGTGCCAGCAGCTCTAGACTAGCGGGGGGCATCACAGATACGCAGTATTTT. The full variable domain, in which reference TRBV7-9 and TRBJ2-3 provide the parts outside the CDR3, is DTGVSQNPRHKITKRGQNVTFRCDPISEHNRLYWYRQTLGQGPEFLTYFQNEAQLEKSRLLSDRFSAERPKGSFSTLEIQRTEQGDSAMYLCASSSRLAGGITDTQYFGPGTRLTVL.

This clonotype occurred a few times. V and J are TRBV27 and TRBJ2-1; D remains ambiguous. Germline CDR1 is MNHEY and CDR2 is SMNVEV (reference sequence). This CDR3 comprises 14 residues. V lost 1 base and J lost 3, with 7 bases in between. For the CDR3, the DNA is TGTGCCAGCAGTTTATTCGGTCACTACAATGAGCAGTTCTTC. Translating gives CASSLFGHYNEQFF.

The gene calls are TRBV6-7 and TRBJ1-5; tentatively, D is TRBD1 (6 bases). TRBV6-7 is an ORF, with its function uncertain. Trimming left V 2 bases short and J 4 bases short, with 12 bases between. The length of the CDR3 is 15 residues. CDR3 in amino acids: CASSYAAGVNQPQHF. The CDR3 region has the DNA TGTGCCAGCAGTTACGCGGCAGGGGTAAATCAGCCCCAGCATTTT.

There are a few counts of this clonotype. J is TRBJ2-7 and V is TRBV29-1, with a weak D call TRBD2 (6 bases). V lost 4 bases to trimming and J lost 6 bases, with 10 bases between them. Germline V lookup: CDR1 SQVTM, CDR2 ANQGSEA. This CDR3 has 11 amino acids. CDR3 sequence reads: CSVAQGGEQYF. The DNA of the CDR3 is TGCAGCGTTGCCCAGGGAGGCGAGCAGTACTTC.

This clonotype has at least ten counts. The chain links TRBV9 to TRBJ1-1, with D tentatively TRBD1 (5 bases). From germline, CDR1 is SGDLS and CDR2 YYNGEE. There are 13 residues in the CDR3. The ends were cut back, 0 bases at V and 7 bases at J, with 10 bases in the middle. Here the CDR3 reads CASSVVSDSEAFF. As DNA, the CDR3 is TGTGCCAGCAGCGTAGTGAGCGACAGTGAAGCTTTCTTT.

The V and J genes are TRBV29-1 and TRBJ2-7; D remains ambiguous. The length of the CDR3 is 13 residues. V lost 1 base and J 7 bases, leaving 14 bases between the germline ends. Germline-derived CDR1 and CDR2 are SQVTM and ANQGSEA. This CDR3 is CSVEGRPHLEQYF. The DNA for the CDR3 is TGCAGCGTTGAAGGGCGTCCACATTTAGAGCAGTACTTC.

This clonotype was detected ten times or more. The chain recombines TRBV12-3 or TRBV12-4 with TRBJ2-2; 7 bases line up with TRBD1. This CDR3 has 15 amino acids. V was pared by 6 bases and J by 1 base, with 5 bases of the junction left unmatched. CDR3 sequence reads: CASRPGQRNTGELFF. The CDR3, as DNA: TGTGCCAGCAGACCGGGACAGAGGAACACCGGGGAGCTGTTTTTT.

J is TRBJ1-6 and V is TRBV7-2; D gene ambiguous. With 3 bases removed from V and 7 bases from J, the gap between germline ends came to 16 bases. Per germline, CDR1 SGHTA and CDR2 FQGNSA. The CDR3 is made up of 16 amino acids. CDR3 loop: CASSFLVGLRNSPLHF. CDR3 nucleotides: TGTGCCAGCAGCTTTCTCGTCGGGCTAAGAAATTCACCCCTCCACTTT.

This clonotype was counted between two and nine times. The genes are TRBV3-1 and TRBJ2-1; 8 bases agree with TRBD1. The CDR3 extends over 15 amino acids. Germline assignment: CDR1 LGHDT and CDR2 YNNKEL (reference sequence). The V segment lost 3 bases and the J segment 2 bases; nucleotides outside the gene matches: 3. For the CDR3, the DNA is TGTGCCAGCAGCCAGGCGACAGGGGCCTACAATGAGCAGTTCTTC. This gives the protein CASSQATGAYNEQFF.

This clonotype showed up many times. One base away lies a much larger clone, so this may be a sequencing read error. The rearrangement uses TRBV11-2 and TRBJ2-3, with no clear D. Trimming cost V 4 bases and J 5 bases, with 4 bases left between them. Germline CDR1 and CDR2: SGHAT and FQNNGV. The CDR3 loop spans 11 amino acids. The CDR3 here is CASSSIDTQYF. The CDR3 DNA follows: TGTGCCAGCAGCTCCATAGATACGCAGTATTTT.

This clonotype was counted at least ten times. The chain joins TRBV4-1 to TRBJ1-5; no reliable D call. Germline V gene data show CDR1 as MGHRA and CDR2 as YSYEKL. This CDR3 is 14 amino acids long. The V end was cut by 1 base, the J end by 7 bases, with 11 bases between. As DNA, the CDR3 is TGCGCCAGCAGCCAAGCCTTTAGTACCCAGCCCCAGCATTTT. As protein: CASSQAFSTQPQHF.

At least ten counts were recorded for this clonotype. The chain is built from TRBV11-3 and TRBJ2-7; no reliable D call. Trimming removed 0 bases at V and 6 bases at J, with 9 bases between. The CDR3 is made up of 13 amino acids. CDR1 SGHNT and CDR2 YENEEA come from the germline V gene. The CDR3 bases are TGTGCCAGCAGCTTAGATGGTGATCGCGAGCAGTACTTC. It specifies CASSLDGDREQYF.

The chain uses TRBV19 and TRBJ2-3; 10 nucleotides agree with TRBD2. Per germline, CDR1 LNHDA and CDR2 SQIVND (reference sequence). CDR3 length: 18 residues. V was pared by 5 bases and J by 2 bases, with 13 bases of the junction left unmatched. The CDR3 loop reads CASSSPSGSRKNTDTQYF. CDR3 DNA: TGTGCCAGTAGTTCCCCTAGCGGGAGCCGTAAAAACACAGATACGCAGTATTTT.

The chain couples TRBV6-5 to TRBJ2-3; D not resolved. Germline V gene data show CDR1 as MNHEY and CDR2 as SVGAGI. Trimming took off 6 bases at V and 2 bases at J, with 15 bases between the two ends. The CDR3 is 15 residues long. The CDR3 nucleotides are TGTGCCAGCAGCTATCGGCAGTTTCCCACAGATACGCAGTATTTT. Translated, it gives CASSYRQFPTDTQYF.

The chain combines TRBV7-2 with TRBJ2-1, with D perhaps TRBD1 (6 bases). Germline loops: CDR1 SGHTA, CDR2 FQGNSA. V lost 6 bases to trimming and J lost 8 bases, with 14 bases between them. This CDR3 comprises 13 residues. In DNA form, the CDR3 reads TGTGCCAGCAGGGGGGCCCCAGGGGATGAGCAGTTCTTC. Encoded protein: CASRGAPGDEQFF.

The chain carries TRBV7-9 and TRBJ1-1, with no clear D. V was shortened by 4 bases and J by 1 base, with 7 bases between the two germline ends. The V gene's germline CDR1 is SEHNR and CDR2 FQNEAQ (reference sequence). The CDR3 totals 13 residues. CDR3 nucleotides: TGTGCCAGCAGCTCTTACGGGAACACTGAAGCTTTCTTT. Protein product: CASSSYGNTEAFF.

V is TRBV5-1 and J is TRBJ2-1; D call uncertain. With 0 bases removed from V and 6 bases from J, the gap between germline ends came to 7 bases. This CDR3 is 13 amino acids long. Germline lookup yields CDR1 SGHRS and CDR2 YFSETQ. CDR3 sequence (DNA): TGCGCCAGCAGCTTGGTCAGCAGCAATGAGCAGTTCTTC. Its protein is CASSLVSSNEQFF.

This clonotype occurred a few times. The V gene is TRBV7-9, the J gene TRBJ1-1; D not certain. V lost 5 bases and J 0 bases, leaving 13 bases between the germline ends. Germline assignment: CDR1 SEHNR and CDR2 FQNEAQ (reference sequence). The CDR3 is 15 amino acids. The CDR3: CASSPPRFMNTEAFF. The CDR3 region has the DNA TGTGCCAGCAGCCCCCCCCGGTTCATGAACACTGAAGCTTTCTTT.

In this sample, this clonotype turned up a few times. This chain links TRBV7-9 with TRBJ1-6, with D hard to call. The CDR3 has 14 residues. V shed 1 base and J shed 7 bases, with 8 bases lying between them. Germline V lookup: CDR1 SEHNR, CDR2 FQNEAQ (reference sequence). CDR3 region: CASSLDITNSPLHF. For the CDR3, the DNA is TGTGCCAGCAGCTTAGACATCACAAATTCACCCCTCCACTTT.

In its sample, this clonotype was seen many times. The V gene is TRBV12-3 or TRBV12-4, the J gene TRBJ2-3, with 10 bases aligning to TRBD2. V lost 7 bases, J lost 2 bases, and 6 bases stayed unmatched. This CDR3 comprises 15 residues. The CDR3 nucleotides read TGTGCCAGCAACCTTGGGACTAGCGACACAGATACGCAGTATTTT. Translating it yields CASNLGTSDTDTQYF.

This clonotype has just a few counts. The chain combines TRBV18 with TRBJ2-1; 11 bases are a match to TRBD2. J gave up 2 bases and V 3 bases, and 0 bases lay outside the gene matches. Per the germline V gene, CDR1 is KGHSH and CDR2 is LQKENI. The CDR3 has 15 residues. CDR3 amino acids: CASSPSGRAYNEQFF. The CDR3 region has the DNA TGTGCCAGCTCACCTAGCGGGAGGGCCTACAATGAGCAGTTCTTC.

Only a few counts were recorded for this clonotype. The chain carries TRBV2 and TRBJ2-1; maybe TRBD1 (7 bases). Germline lookup yields CDR1 SNHLY and CDR2 FYNNEI. V lost 6 bases, J lost 4 bases, and 22 bases lay in between. CDR3 length equals 17 residues. The CDR3 loop is CASRGPSEGALYNEQFF. The CDR3 DNA reads as TGTGCCAGCAGGGGCCCTTCGGAGGGGGCGTTATACAATGAGCAGTTCTTC. The full variable domain, with the rest looked up from reference TRBV2 and TRBJ2-1, is EPEVTQTPSHQVTQMGQEVILRCVPISNHLYFYWYRQILGQKVEFLVSFYNNEISEKSEIFDDQFSVERPDGSNFTLKIRSTKLEDSAMYFCASRGPSEGALYNEQFFGPGTRLTVL.

This chain links TRBV11-3 with TRBJ2-1; TRBD2 matches at 9 bases. The CDR3 consists of 16 residues. Per germline, CDR1 SGHNT and CDR2 YENEEA. V shed 4 bases, J shed 5 bases, and the junction held 9 bases outside the gene matches. The CDR3: CASSSATSGFHNEQFF. The CDR3 nucleotides are TGTGCCAGCAGCTCTGCTACTAGCGGGTTTCACAATGAGCAGTTCTTC.

This clonotype was seen a few times. The CDR3 coding sequence is TGTGCCAGCAGCATTAGCGGGGGGCCGCAGTTCTTC. This gives the protein CASSISGGPQFF. The chain has TRBV6-2 or TRBV6-3 and TRBJ2-1, with 10 nucleotides matching TRBD2. The junction had 5 bases not matched to a gene; V was cut back by 6 bases and J by 12 bases. This CDR3 comprises 12 residues. CDR1 is MNHEY and CDR2 is SVGEGT in the germline V gene.

This clonotype was detected a few times. The V and J genes are TRBV7-2 and TRBJ1-5; D perhaps matches TRBD1 (6 bases). CDR3 length: 14 residues. The germline gives CDR1 SGHTA, CDR2 FQGNSA. V was shortened by 5 bases and J by 11 bases, with 19 bases between the two germline ends. CDR3 residues: CASSEDRRVMSQHF. The CDR3 DNA reads as TGTGCCAGCAGCGAAGACAGGCGGGTCATGTCCCAGCATTTT. The full variable domain, its missing parts supplied by reference TRBV7-2 and TRBJ1-5, is GAGVSQSPSNKVTEKGKDVELRCDPISGHTALYWYRQSLGQGLEFLIYFQGNSAPDKSGLPSDRFSAERTGGSVSTLTIQRTQQEDSAVYLCASSEDRRVMSQHFGDGTRLSIL.

The CDR3 nucleotides are TGTGCCATCACCAAGGGCCGTGACTACAATGAGCAGTTCTTC. Its protein is CAITKGRDYNEQFF. The chain combines TRBV10-3 with TRBJ2-1; D is unresolved. CDR1 and CDR2 (germline): ENHRY, SYGVKD. This CDR3 has 14 amino acids. V lost 7 bases, J lost 3 bases, and 13 bases lay in between.